These T cell receptor beta chains were read from a single sample in a study of CD8 T cells in Susac syndrome. Via MiXCR, TCRdb re-called the immunoSEQ multiplex PCR reads, giving one row per CDR3 protein. The sample has around 79,000 distinct CDR3 sequences; around 94% are singletons. Input material: CD8+ T cells from PBMCs. Receptors were obtained from a human donor with Susac syndrome. Both conserved end residues are part of each CDR3. A D gene is named only where the DNA matches it firmly. The size field is filled for only some rows; it gives once, few, many or a size class.

CDR3	DNA	D	size	V	J
CASSRNEGTDTQYF	TGTGCCAGCAGCCGTAATGAGGGCACAGATACGCAGTATTTT	NA	NA	TRBV7-9	TRBJ2-3
CASSQRGRDEQYF	TGTGCCAGCAGCCAACGGGGAAGGGACGAGCAGTACTTC	NA	NA	TRBV7-8	TRBJ2-7
CASGGTTRLRLYNEQFF	TGTGCCAGCGGCGGCACCACTCGGCTACGGCTCTACAATGAGCAGTTCTTC	NA	NA	TRBV7-9	TRBJ2-1
CASSRRAAGRDGYTF	TGTGCCAGCTCGCGCCGAGCGGCAGGTCGAGATGGCTACACCTTC	NA	NA	TRBV6-2/TRBV6-3	TRBJ1-2
CASSAPLNRGDYGYTF	TGTGCCAGCAGCGCCCCTTTAAACAGGGGGGACTATGGCTACACCTTC	TRBD1	NA	TRBV9	TRBJ1-2
CASSPWAPGDTQYF	TGTGCCAGCAGCCCCTGGGCTCCGGGAGATACGCAGTATTTT	NA	NA	TRBV9	TRBJ2-3
CASSEGVTGLNSPLHF	TGTGCCAGCAGTGAAGGGGTCACAGGGTTAAATTCACCCCTCCACTTT	NA	NA	TRBV25-1	TRBJ1-6
CSARSQGDSYEQYF	TGCAGTGCTAGGTCGCAGGGCGACTCCTACGAGCAGTACTTC	NA	NA	TRBV20-1	TRBJ2-7
CASSGETMALHF	TGTGCCAGCAGCGGAGAGACTATGGCCCTCCACTTT	NA	NA	TRBV9	TRBJ1-6
CASSSSGGPRWSEQFF	TGTGCCAGCAGCTCTAGCGGGGGCCCCAGATGGTCTGAGCAGTTCTTC	TRBD2	once	TRBV7-9	TRBJ2-1
CASVGGSGQPQHF	TGTGCCAGTGTAGGAGGGTCGGGTCAGCCCCAGCATTTT	NA	NA	TRBV25-1	TRBJ1-5
CASSQDARATDTQYF	TGCGCCAGCAGCCAAGACGCGCGGGCTACAGATACGCAGTATTTT	NA	NA	TRBV4-3	TRBJ2-3